This T cell receptor (beta chain) is from a study of blood T cell repertoires in COVID-19. Original handling: Reference gene primer amplification gave nucleated cell count estimates. The assay was immunoSEQ multiplex PCR, and TCRdb's table has in-frame clones only and misses some. That table gives V, J and clone size, and the DNA gave D and trimming. The table includes approximately 280,000 clones, around 88% detected once. The clonotype was recovered from a middle-aged man with acute or convalescent COVID-19. Sequencing was performed on peripheral blood.

The CDR3 spells CASSLYYNEQFF. DNA of the CDR3: TGTGCCAGCTCACTTTATTACAATGAGCAGTTCTTC. The chain is built from TRBV18 and TRBJ2-1; D gene ambiguous. Germline CDR1 and CDR2: KGHSH and LQKENI. Trimming shortened V by 4 bases and J by 4 bases, and 5 bases separated the two germline ends. The CDR3 has 12 amino acids.